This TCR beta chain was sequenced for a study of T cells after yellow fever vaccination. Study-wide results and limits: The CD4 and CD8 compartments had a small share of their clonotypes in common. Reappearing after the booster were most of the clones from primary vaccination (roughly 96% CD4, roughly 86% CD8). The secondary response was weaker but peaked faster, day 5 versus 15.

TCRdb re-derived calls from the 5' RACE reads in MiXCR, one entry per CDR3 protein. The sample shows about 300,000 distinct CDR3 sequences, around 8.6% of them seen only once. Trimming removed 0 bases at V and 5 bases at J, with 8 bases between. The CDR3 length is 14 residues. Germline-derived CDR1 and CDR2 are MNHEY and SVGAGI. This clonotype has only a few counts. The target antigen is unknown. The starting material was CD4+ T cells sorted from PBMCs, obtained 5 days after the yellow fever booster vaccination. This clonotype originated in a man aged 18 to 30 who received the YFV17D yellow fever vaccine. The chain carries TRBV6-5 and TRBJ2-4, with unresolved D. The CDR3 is CASSYSIVENIQYF. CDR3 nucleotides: TGTGCCAGCAGTTACTCGATTGTCGAAAACATTCAGTACTTC.